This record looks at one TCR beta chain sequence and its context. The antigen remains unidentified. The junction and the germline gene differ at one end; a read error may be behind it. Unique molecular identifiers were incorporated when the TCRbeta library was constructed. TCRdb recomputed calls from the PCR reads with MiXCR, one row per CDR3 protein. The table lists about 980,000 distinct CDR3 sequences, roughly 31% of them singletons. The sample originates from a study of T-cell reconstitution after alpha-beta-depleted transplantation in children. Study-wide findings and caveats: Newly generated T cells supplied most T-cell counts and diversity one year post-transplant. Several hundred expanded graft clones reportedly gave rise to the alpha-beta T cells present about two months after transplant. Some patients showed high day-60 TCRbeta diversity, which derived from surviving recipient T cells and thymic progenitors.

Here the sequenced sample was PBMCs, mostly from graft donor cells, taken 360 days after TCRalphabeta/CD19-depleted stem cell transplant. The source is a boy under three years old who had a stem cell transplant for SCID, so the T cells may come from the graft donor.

CDR3 in amino acids: CSATTVNTGELFF. The CDR3 DNA is TGCAGCGCTACGACAGTAAACACCGGGGAGCTGTTTTTT. The J gene is TRBJ2-2, the V gene TRBV20-1; tentative D call: TRBD1 (5 bases). This CDR3 has 13 amino acids. CDR1 is DFQATT, CDR2 SNEGSKA, per germline (reference sequence).